A few counts support the clone carrying this TCR beta chain. This sample was included in a study of cytomegalovirus exposure and HLA in healthy donors. The CDR3 runs 15 residues. V lost 5 bases, J lost 4 bases, and 6 bases stayed unmatched. The germline CDR1 and CDR2 sequences are SGHRS and YFSETQ. A multiplex PCR was run with 60 Vbeta primers and 13 Jbeta primers. Sequencing was performed with immunoSEQ multiplex PCR; in TCRdb, only in-frame clones are kept and a portion is missing. Of about 87,000 clones in the sample, less than 8% are singletons; the top ten hold about 2.1%. The specimen sequenced was PBMCs. The clonotype comes from a man aged 45-65 years in good health and CMV-seronegative. J is TRBJ2-3 and V is TRBV5-1; TRBD2 matches 11 bases. CDR3 loop: CASRPPGLAADTQYF. The CDR3 DNA is TGCGCCAGCAGGCCTCCGGGACTAGCGGCAGATACGCAGTATTTT.